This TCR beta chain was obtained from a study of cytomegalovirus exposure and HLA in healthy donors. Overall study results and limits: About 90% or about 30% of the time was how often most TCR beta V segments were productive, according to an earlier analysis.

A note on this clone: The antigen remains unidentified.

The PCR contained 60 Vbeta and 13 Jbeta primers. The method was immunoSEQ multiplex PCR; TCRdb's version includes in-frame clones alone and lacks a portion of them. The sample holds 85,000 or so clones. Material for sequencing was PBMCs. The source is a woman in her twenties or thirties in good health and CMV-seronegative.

The CDR3 DNA reads TGTGCCAGCTCACCAAGGGACAGGGTCGGAAACATTCAGTACTTC. The encoded protein is CASSPRDRVGNIQYF. The gene calls are TRBV18 and TRBJ2-4, with 9 bases aligning to TRBD1. With V trimmed by 2 bases and J by 6 bases, 5 bases remained unmatched. Germline assignment: CDR1 KGHSH and CDR2 LQKENI. The length of the CDR3 is 15 residues. The whole variable domain, remainder taken from reference TRBV18 and TRBJ2-4, is NAGVMQNPRHLVRRRGQEARLRCSPMKGHSHVYWYRQLPEEGLKFMVYLQKENIIDESGMPKERFSAEFPKEGPSILRIQQVVRGDSAAYFCASSPRDRVGNIQYFGAGTRLSVL.